These 21 T cell receptor beta chains originate from one sample sequenced in a study of spatial heterogeneity in lung cancer. Time point: blood at routine non-recurrence follow-up after resection. Unsorted whole RNA samples from tumor, nontumor lung or frozen PBMC were sequenced. TCRdb passed the 5' RACE reads through MiXCR, listing each CDR3 protein once. Of roughly 120,000 distinct CDR3 sequences in the sample, 12% were seen once. The starting material was PBMCs, obtained at follow-up. These receptors were obtained from a male donor with early-stage non-small cell lung cancer.

This clonotype was seen repeatedly, ten times or more. The chain is built from TRBV10-3 and TRBJ2-2; TRBD1 matches 9 bases. This CDR3 comprises 15 residues. Germline V gene sequence: CDR1 ENHRY, CDR2 SYGVKD. With 8 bases clipped from V and 4 bases from J, the junction kept 8 bases outside the gene matches. CDR3 bases: TGTGCCATCGGAAACCGACAGGGGGGCACCGGGGAGCTGTTTTTT. Its translation is CAIGNRQGGTGELFF.

This clonotype was found a few times. The chain couples TRBV20-1 to TRBJ2-5, with a possible D match to TRBD2 (5 bases). Germline CDR1 and CDR2: DFQATT and SNEGSKA (reference sequence). The CDR3 has 15 amino acids. V gave up 0 bases and J gave up 1 base, with 12 bases separating them. CDR3 nucleotides: TGCAGTGCTAGAGACTTGGGGAGTAGCCAAGAGACCCAGTACTTC. It encodes CSARDLGSSQETQYF.

In its sample, this clonotype was seen a few times. For the CDR3, the DNA is TGCAGTGCAGGATTAGCGGGGGGCCTTAGCTCCTACAATGAGCAGTTCTTC. It specifies CSAGLAGGLSSYNEQFF. The rearrangement joins TRBV20-1 to TRBJ2-1; 10 positions agree with TRBD2. The germline V gene has CDR1 DFQATT and CDR2 SNEGSKA (reference sequence). The J segment lost 0 bases and the V segment lost 6 bases, leaving 11 bases of the junction unmatched. The CDR3 extends over 17 amino acids.

This chain connects TRBV5-1 to TRBJ2-3; D may match TRBD1 or TRBD2 (6 bases each). The CDR3 covers 14 residues. V was trimmed by 4 bases and J by 6 bases, leaving 15 bases between them. The germline CDR1 and CDR2 sequences are SGHRS and YFSETQ. The CDR3 DNA is TGCGCCAGCAGCCAGAAAGGGGGGCGGGATACGCAGTATTTT. Protein: CASSQKGGRDTQYF.

This clonotype was counted at least ten times. The V gene is TRBV24-1, the J gene TRBJ2-3, with a tentative D call TRBD1 (5 bases). Trimming took 5 bases from V and 2 from J, leaving 10 bases between them. Germline lookup yields CDR1 KGHDR and CDR2 SFDVKD. The CDR3 spans 14 residues. The CDR3 DNA sequence: TGTGCCACCAGTGGTCCAGGGTTCACAGATACGCAGTATTTT. As protein: CATSGPGFTDTQYF.

This clonotype has ten or more counts. The chain uses TRBV12-3 or TRBV12-4 and TRBJ2-5; D gene ambiguous. CDR3 length: 11 amino acids. V shed 4 bases and J shed 5 bases, with 5 bases lying between them. CDR3 residues: CASSSLETQYF. CDR3 nucleotides: TGTGCCAGCAGTTCCTTGGAGACCCAGTACTTC.

This clonotype was counted ten times or more. The chain couples TRBV28 to TRBJ2-4; maybe TRBD2 (5 bases). Trimming took 4 bases from V and 0 from J, leaving 19 bases between them. CDR3 size: 18 residues. Germline CDR1 is MDHEN and CDR2 is SYDVKM. This CDR3 reads CASSSLTAYGLAKNIQYF. DNA of the CDR3: TGTGCCAGCAGTTCCCTCACCGCCTACGGACTAGCCAAAAACATTCAGTACTTC.

The sample holds many counts of this clonotype. The V call is TRBV4-2, the J call TRBJ1-6; D is uncertain. The CDR3 spans 16 residues. Germline V gives CDR1 LGHNA, CDR2 YNFKEQ. V was trimmed by 1 base and J by 7 bases, leaving 14 bases between them. CDR3 in amino acids: CASSQGGFGGNSPLHF. The CDR3 region has the DNA TGTGCCAGCAGCCAAGGAGGTTTTGGAGGCAATTCACCCCTCCACTTT.

This clonotype was counted between two and nine times. The chain is built from TRBV6-5 and TRBJ1-4; no reliable D call. V lost 0 bases and J lost 3, with 8 bases in between. This CDR3 has 15 residues. The germline V gene encodes CDR1 MNHEY and CDR2 SVGAGI. CDR3 bases: TGTGCCAGCAGTTACTCGGGAGGATCTAATGAAAAACTGTTTTTT. It is translated as CASSYSGGSNEKLFF.

This clonotype was seen more than once but under ten times. V is TRBV5-4 and J is TRBJ2-7; no firm D call. Per germline, CDR1 SGHNT and CDR2 YYREEE (reference sequence). V was cut by 3 bases and J by 0 bases, with 10 bases left in between. The CDR3 extends over 14 amino acids. Here the CDR3 reads CASSSVDGSYEQYF. In nucleotides, the CDR3 is TGTGCCAGCAGCTCCGTCGACGGCTCCTACGAGCAGTACTTC.

This clonotype has just a few counts. This chain connects TRBV12-3 or TRBV12-4 to TRBJ1-3, with D unclear. V was pared by 2 bases and J by 3 bases, with 8 bases between. The CDR3 extends over 14 amino acids. The CDR3 loop reads CASSLISRGNTIYF. CDR3 bases: TGTGCCAGCAGTTTAATCTCCCGTGGAAACACCATATATTTT.

This clonotype was detected only a few times. As DNA, the CDR3 is TGTGCCAGCGGGACAGGGGGCGTCGGCACTGAAGCTTTCTTT. It is translated as CASGTGGVGTEAFF. The J gene is TRBJ1-1, the V gene TRBV28; TRBD1 matches 12 bases. V lost 8 bases, J lost 4 bases, and 5 bases stayed unmatched. This CDR3 has 14 amino acids. Germline values: CDR1 MDHEN, CDR2 SYDVKM.

The chain joins TRBV20-1 to TRBJ1-2; 10 bases map to TRBD1. Germline V gene sequence: CDR1 DFQATT, CDR2 SNEGSKA (reference sequence). V was clipped by 3 bases and J by 0 bases; unmatched bases: 13. The CDR3 spans 18 residues. The chain's CDR3 is CSASPGPGQGRANYGYTF. The CDR3 DNA sequence: TGCAGTGCTAGTCCCGGTCCGGGACAGGGGAGAGCTAACTATGGCTACACCTTC.

The rearrangement uses TRBV28 and TRBJ2-1; D might be TRBD2 (6 bases). This CDR3 is 16 amino acids long. Trimming pared 3 bases from V and 0 bases from J, leaving 12 bases between. CDR1 and CDR2 from the germline V gene are MDHEN and SYDVKM. The CDR3, as DNA: TGTGCCAGCAGTTTGGGTGGGGGGAGCTCCTACAATGAGCAGTTCTTC. Amino acid sequence: CASSLGGGSSYNEQFF.

CDR3 amino acids: CASSAGTSGGGLEETQYF. The CDR3 nucleotides read TGTGCCAGCAGTGCCGGGACTAGCGGGGGAGGGCTCGAAGAGACCCAGTACTTC. The rearrangement links TRBV2 to TRBJ2-5, with 14 bases that match TRBD2. The CDR3 loop spans 18 amino acids. The V and J ends lost 4 bases and 3 bases, in that order; junction bases with no gene match: 10. Per germline, CDR1 SNHLY and CDR2 FYNNEI.

This clonotype was detected a few times. The chain joins TRBV6-2 or TRBV6-3 to TRBJ2-3; D uncertain. The CDR3 covers 15 residues. Germline lookup yields CDR1 MNHEY and CDR2 SVGEGT. Trimming took 6 bases from V and 1 from J, leaving 14 bases between them. The CDR3 DNA reads as TGTGCCAGCAGCTACCAGGACCCCCGCACAGATACGCAGTATTTT. It is translated as CASSYQDPRTDTQYF.

V and J are TRBV19 and TRBJ2-7; D ambiguous. Germline V lookup: CDR1 LNHDA, CDR2 SQIVND (reference sequence). The CDR3 has 13 residues. Between the trimmed V and J ends, which lost 5 bases and 6 bases, there was a span of 14 bases. CDR3 DNA sequence: TGTGCCAGTAGTGAGGAAGGGTTGCGCGAGCAGTACTTC. It codes for CASSEEGLREQYF.

CDR3 loop: CASKGRADGELFF. CDR3 bases: TGTGCCAGCAAAGGCAGGGCCGACGGGGAGCTGTTTTTT. The rearrangement uses TRBV2 and TRBJ2-2; perhaps TRBD1 as D (5 bases). The CDR3 runs 13 residues. The germline V gene encodes CDR1 SNHLY and CDR2 FYNNEI. The germline V and J ends were trimmed by 7 bases and 7 bases, with 13 bases remaining between them.

The chain is built from TRBV2 and TRBJ2-7; D ambiguous. This CDR3 has 11 amino acids. Germline CDR1 and CDR2: SNHLY and FYNNEI. The ends were cut back, 6 bases at V and 4 bases at J, with 7 bases in the middle. CDR3 sequence reads: CASRTQYEQYF. The DNA of the CDR3 is TGTGCCAGCAGGACTCAGTACGAGCAGTACTTC.

The V gene is TRBV5-1, the J gene TRBJ2-2; tentatively, D is TRBD2 (5 bases). Germline CDR1 is SGHRS and CDR2 is YFSETQ. Deletions cut 1 base from V and 6 bases from J, with 13 bases between. The CDR3 has 15 amino acids. The CDR3, as DNA: TGCGCCAGCAGCTTGAGTATGGGAGACGCCGGGGAGCTGTTTTTT. Protein product: CASSLSMGDAGELFF.

This clonotype was observed at least ten times. This rearrangement joins TRBV6-2 or TRBV6-3 to TRBJ2-7; tentative D call: TRBD2 (5 bases). The V end lost 2 bases, the J end lost 4 bases, and 12 bases lay between the germline ends. Per the germline V gene, CDR1 is MNHEY and CDR2 is SVGEGT. The CDR3 is made up of 14 amino acids. CDR3 nucleotides: TGTGCCAGCAGTTACCTGGCGGGTGTATACGAGCAGTACTTC. Encoded protein: CASSYLAGVYEQYF.